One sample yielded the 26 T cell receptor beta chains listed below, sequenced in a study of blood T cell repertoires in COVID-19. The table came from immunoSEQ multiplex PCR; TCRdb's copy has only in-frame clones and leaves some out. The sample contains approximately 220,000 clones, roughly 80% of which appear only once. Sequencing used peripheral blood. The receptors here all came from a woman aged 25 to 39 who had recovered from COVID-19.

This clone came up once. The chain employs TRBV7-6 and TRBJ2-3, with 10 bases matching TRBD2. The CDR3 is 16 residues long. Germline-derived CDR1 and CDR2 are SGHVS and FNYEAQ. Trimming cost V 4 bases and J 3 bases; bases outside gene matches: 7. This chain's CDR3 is CASSSHSSGRTDTQYF. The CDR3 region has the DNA TGTGCCAGCAGCTCCCACTCTAGCGGGAGAACAGATACGCAGTATTTT.

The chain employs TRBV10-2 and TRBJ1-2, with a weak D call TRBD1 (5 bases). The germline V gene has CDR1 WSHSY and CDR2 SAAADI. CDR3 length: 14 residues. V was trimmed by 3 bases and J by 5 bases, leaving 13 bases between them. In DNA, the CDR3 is TGCGCCAGCAGTGAAATCAGGGAAGGGTATGGCTACACCTTC. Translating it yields CASSEIREGYGYTF.

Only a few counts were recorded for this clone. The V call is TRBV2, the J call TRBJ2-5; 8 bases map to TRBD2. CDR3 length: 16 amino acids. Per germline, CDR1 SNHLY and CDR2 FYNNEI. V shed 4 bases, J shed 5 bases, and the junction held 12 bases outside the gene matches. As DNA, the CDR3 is TGTGCCAGCAGTGGGGGGCTGGAGCGGGAGTTGGAGACCCAGTACTTC. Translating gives CASSGGLERELETQYF.

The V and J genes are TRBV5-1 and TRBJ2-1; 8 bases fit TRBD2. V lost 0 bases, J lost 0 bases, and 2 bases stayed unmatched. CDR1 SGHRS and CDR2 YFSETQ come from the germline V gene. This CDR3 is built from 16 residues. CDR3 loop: CASSLAGGSSYNEQFF. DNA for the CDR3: TGCGCCAGCAGCTTGGCGGGAGGGAGCTCCTACAATGAGCAGTTCTTC.

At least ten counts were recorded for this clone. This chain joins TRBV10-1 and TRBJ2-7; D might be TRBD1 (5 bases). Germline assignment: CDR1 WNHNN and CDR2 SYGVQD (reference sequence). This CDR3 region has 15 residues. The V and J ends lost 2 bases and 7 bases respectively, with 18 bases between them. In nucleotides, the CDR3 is TGCGCCAGCAGTGAGGTAGGGGCCGGGCTCCGGGAGCAGTACTTC. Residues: CASSEVGAGLREQYF.

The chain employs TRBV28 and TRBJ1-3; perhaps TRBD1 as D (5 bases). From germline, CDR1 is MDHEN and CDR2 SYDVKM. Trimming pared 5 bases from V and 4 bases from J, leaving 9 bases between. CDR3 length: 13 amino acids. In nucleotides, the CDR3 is TGTGCCAGCAGTCCAGGGTACGGAAACACCATATATTTT. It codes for CASSPGYGNTIYF.

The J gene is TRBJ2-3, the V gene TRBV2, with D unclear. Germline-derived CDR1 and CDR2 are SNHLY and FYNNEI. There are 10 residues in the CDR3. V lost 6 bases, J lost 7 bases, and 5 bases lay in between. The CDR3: CASRENTQYF. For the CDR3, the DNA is TGTGCCAGCAGGGAGAATACGCAGTATTTT.

Written as DNA, the CDR3 is TGTGCCAGCTCACCCGTGGGACAGGGTGATAACTATGGCTACACCTTC. Translated: CASSPVGQGDNYGYTF. This chain connects TRBV18 to TRBJ1-2, with 9 nucleotides matching TRBD1. The CDR3 is 16 residues long. V trimming: 3 bases; J trimming: 1 base; junction bases outside the gene matches: 6. Per the germline V gene, CDR1 is KGHSH and CDR2 is LQKENI.

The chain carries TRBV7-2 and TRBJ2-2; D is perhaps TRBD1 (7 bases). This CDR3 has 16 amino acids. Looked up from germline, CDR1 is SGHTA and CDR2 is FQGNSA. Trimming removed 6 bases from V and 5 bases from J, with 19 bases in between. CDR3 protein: CASRSAGTAVTGELFF. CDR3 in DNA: TGTGCCAGCAGGTCCGCGGGGACAGCTGTTACCGGGGAGCTGTTTTTT.

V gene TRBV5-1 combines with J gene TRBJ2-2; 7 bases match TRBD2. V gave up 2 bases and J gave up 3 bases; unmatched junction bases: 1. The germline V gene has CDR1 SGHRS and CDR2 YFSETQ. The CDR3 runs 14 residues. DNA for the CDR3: TGCGCCAGCAGCTTCCGGGGGGACACCGGGGAGCTGTTTTTT. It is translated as CASSFRGDTGELFF. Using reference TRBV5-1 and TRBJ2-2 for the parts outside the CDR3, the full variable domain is KAGVTQTPRYLIKTRGQQVTLSCSPISGHRSVSWYQQTPGQGLQFLFEYFSETQRNKGNFPGRFSGRQFSNSRSEMNVSTLELGDSALYLCASSFRGDTGELFFGEGSRLTVL.

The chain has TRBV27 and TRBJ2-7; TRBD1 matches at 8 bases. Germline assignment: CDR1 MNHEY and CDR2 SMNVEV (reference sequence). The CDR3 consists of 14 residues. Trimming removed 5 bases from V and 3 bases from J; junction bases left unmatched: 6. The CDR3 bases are TGTGCCAGCAGTCCTGGGACAGGAGACTACGAGCAGTACTTC. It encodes CASSPGTGDYEQYF.

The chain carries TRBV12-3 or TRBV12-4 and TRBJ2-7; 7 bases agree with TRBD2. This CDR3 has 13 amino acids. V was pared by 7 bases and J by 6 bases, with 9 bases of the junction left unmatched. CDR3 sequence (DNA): TGTGCCAGCACCGCTAGCGGTGCGGGCGAGCAGTACTTC. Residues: CASTASGAGEQYF.

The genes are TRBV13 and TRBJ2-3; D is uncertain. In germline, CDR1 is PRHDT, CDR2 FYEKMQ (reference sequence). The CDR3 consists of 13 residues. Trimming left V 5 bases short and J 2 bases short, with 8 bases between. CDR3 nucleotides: TGTGCCAGCAGCGCTTACTTCACAGATACGCAGTATTTT. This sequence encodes CASSAYFTDTQYF.

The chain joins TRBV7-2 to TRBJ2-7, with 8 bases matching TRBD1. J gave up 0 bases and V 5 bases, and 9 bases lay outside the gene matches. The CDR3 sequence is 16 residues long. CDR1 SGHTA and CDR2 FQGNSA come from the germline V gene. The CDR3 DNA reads TGTGCCAGCAGCCAGACAGGGGATTTGAGCTCCTACGAGCAGTACTTC. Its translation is CASSQTGDLSSYEQYF.

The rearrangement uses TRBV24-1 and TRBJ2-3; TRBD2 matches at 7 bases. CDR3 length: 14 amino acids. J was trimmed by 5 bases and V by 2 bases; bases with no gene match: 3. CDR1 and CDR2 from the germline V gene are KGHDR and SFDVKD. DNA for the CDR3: TGTGCCACCAGTGATTCATCGGGAGGAGATACGCAGTATTTT. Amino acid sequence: CATSDSSGGDTQYF.

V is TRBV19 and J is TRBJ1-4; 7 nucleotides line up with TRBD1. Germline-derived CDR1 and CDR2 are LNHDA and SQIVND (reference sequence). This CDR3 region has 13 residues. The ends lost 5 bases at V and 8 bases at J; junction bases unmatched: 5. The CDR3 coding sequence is TGTGCCAGTAGTGCCGACAGGGCCGAAAAACTGTTTTTT. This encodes CASSADRAEKLFF.

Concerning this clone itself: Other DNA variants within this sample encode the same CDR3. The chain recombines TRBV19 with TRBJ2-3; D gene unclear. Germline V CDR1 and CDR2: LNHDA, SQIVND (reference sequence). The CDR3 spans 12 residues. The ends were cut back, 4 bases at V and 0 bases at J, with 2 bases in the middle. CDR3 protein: CASSTSTDTQYF. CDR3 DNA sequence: TGTGCCAGTAGTACTAGCACAGATACGCAGTATTTT. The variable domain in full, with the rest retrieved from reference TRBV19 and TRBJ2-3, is DGGITQSPKYLFRKEGQNVTLSCEQNLNHDAMYWYRQDPGQGLRLIYYSQIVNDFQKGDIAEGYSVSREKKESFPLTVTSAQKNPTAFYLCASSTSTDTQYFGPGTRLTVL.

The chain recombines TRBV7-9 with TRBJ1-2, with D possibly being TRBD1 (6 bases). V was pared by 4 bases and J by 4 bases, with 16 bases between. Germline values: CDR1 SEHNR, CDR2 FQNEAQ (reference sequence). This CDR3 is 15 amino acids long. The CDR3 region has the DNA TGTGCCAGCAGCTGGGTAGTGGGGGCCGCCTATGGCTACACCTTC. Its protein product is CASSWVVGAAYGYTF.

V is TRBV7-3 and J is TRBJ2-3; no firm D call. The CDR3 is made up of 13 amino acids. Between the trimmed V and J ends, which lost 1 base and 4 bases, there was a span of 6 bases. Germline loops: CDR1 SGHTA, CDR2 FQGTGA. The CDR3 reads CASSLNFPDTQYF. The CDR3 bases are TGTGCCAGCAGCTTAAACTTCCCAGATACGCAGTATTTT. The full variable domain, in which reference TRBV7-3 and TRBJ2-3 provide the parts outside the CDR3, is GAGVSQTPSNKVTEKGKYVELRCDPISGHTALYWYRQSLGQGPEFLIYFQGTGAADDSGLPNDRFFAVRPEGSVSTLKIQRTERGDSAVYLCASSLNFPDTQYFGPGTRLTVL.

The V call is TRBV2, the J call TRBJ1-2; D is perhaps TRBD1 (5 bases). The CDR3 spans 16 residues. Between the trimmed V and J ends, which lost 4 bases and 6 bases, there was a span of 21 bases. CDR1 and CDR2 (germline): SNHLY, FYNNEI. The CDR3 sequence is CASSVGPLSGGDGYTF. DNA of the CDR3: TGTGCCAGCAGTGTTGGTCCCCTTAGTGGGGGGGATGGCTACACCTTC.

CDR3 in amino acids: CASSLPRLAQTYEQYF. CDR3 nucleotides: TGTGCCAGCAGTCTCCCCCGACTAGCGCAGACCTACGAGCAGTACTTC. The J gene is TRBJ2-7, the V gene TRBV6-2 or TRBV6-3, with 8 nucleotides matching TRBD2. V was clipped by 5 bases and J by 2 bases; unmatched bases: 11. Germline V CDR1 and CDR2: MNHEY, SVGEGT. The CDR3 extends over 16 amino acids.

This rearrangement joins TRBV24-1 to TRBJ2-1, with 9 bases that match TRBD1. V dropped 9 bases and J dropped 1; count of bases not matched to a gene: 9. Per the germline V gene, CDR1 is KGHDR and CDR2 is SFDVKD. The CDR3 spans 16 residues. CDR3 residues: CATRGQGTSSYNEQFF. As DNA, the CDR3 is TGTGCCACCCGTGGACAGGGGACTTCTTCCTACAATGAGCAGTTCTTC.

CDR3 loop: CASSTVSGRRDEQYF. CDR3 sequence (DNA): TGTGCCAGCAGCACCGTAAGCGGGAGGCGGGACGAGCAGTACTTC. V usage is TRBV27 and J usage is TRBJ2-7, with TRBD2 matching 9 bases. CDR3 length: 15 residues. V shed 6 bases and J 5 bases; nucleotides not matched to a gene: 11. CDR1 MNHEY and CDR2 SMNVEV come from the germline V gene (reference sequence).

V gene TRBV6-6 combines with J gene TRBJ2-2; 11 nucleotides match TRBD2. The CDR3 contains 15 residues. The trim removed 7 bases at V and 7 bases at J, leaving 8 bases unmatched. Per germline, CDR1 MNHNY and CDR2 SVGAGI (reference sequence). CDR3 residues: CASIRTSGSGGELFF. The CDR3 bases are TGTGCCAGCATCCGCACTAGCGGGAGCGGCGGGGAGCTGTTTTTT.

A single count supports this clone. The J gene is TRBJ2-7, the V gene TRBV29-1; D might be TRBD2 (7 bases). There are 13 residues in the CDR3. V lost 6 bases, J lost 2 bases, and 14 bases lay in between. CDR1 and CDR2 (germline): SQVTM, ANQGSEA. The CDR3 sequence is CSVGGGSTYEQYF. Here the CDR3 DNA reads TGCAGCGTCGGGGGCGGGAGCACCTACGAGCAGTACTTC.

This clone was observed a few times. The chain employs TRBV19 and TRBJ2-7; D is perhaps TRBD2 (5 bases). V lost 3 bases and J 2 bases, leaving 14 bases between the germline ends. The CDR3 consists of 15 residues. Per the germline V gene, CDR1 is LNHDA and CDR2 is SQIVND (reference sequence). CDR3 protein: CASSILATTTYEQYF. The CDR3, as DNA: TGTGCCAGTAGTATCTTGGCGACTACCACCTACGAGCAGTACTTC.